A single sample gave rise to the 25 T cell receptor beta chains below, sequenced in a study of shared clonotypes between healthy human individuals. TCRdb's table, derived via immunoSEQ multiplex PCR, lists solely in-frame clones and lacks some. The top ten clones hold 12% of a sample with around 530,000 clones, roughly four fifths of them seen once. The sequencing sample was made of PBMCs. These receptors all stem from a woman in her thirties or forties in good health. Some clones in this sample may be carry-over from other donors' samples.

CDR3 loop: CASSEVESTNEKLFF. As DNA, the CDR3 is TGTGCCAGCAGTGAGGTGGAATCAACTAATGAAAAACTGTTTTTT. This chain uses TRBV2 with TRBJ1-4; D unclear. Between the trimmed V and J ends, which lost 3 bases and 0 bases, there was a span of 8 bases. The CDR3 has 15 amino acids. The germline V gene encodes CDR1 SNHLY and CDR2 FYNNEI.

This sequence joins TRBV6-5 and TRBJ2-7; D is unresolved. V lost 2 bases and J lost 4, with 12 bases in between. CDR3 size: 14 residues. Germline CDR1 and CDR2: MNHEY and SVGAGI. CDR3 loop: CASSYRPRKYEQYF. DNA of the CDR3: TGTGCCAGCAGTTACCGCCCGAGAAAGTACGAGCAGTACTTC.

The chain carries TRBV28 and TRBJ2-3, with D possibly TRBD2 on 7 matching bases. This CDR3 has 17 amino acids. Germline V gene lookup returns CDR1 MDHEN and CDR2 SYDVKM. Trimming cost V 3 bases and J 0 bases, with 16 bases left between them. CDR3 nucleotides: TGTGCCAGCAGTTTCGGGGGGACAACAAGAAGCACAGATACGCAGTATTTT. Its translation: CASSFGGTTRSTDTQYF.

The chain is built from TRBV2 and TRBJ1-3, with D maybe TRBD1 (5 bases). Germline V gives CDR1 SNHLY, CDR2 FYNNEI. The V end lost 4 bases, the J end lost 4 bases, and 11 bases lay between the germline ends. The CDR3 length is 14 residues. The CDR3 DNA reads TGTGCCAGCAGTGGGGACCAAGCGGGAAACACCATATATTTT. Its protein product is CASSGDQAGNTIYF.

This clone was seen many times. The CDR3 loop is CSVEPIGGNEKLFF. CDR3 DNA: TGCAGCGTTGAGCCGATAGGTGGAAATGAAAAACTGTTTTTT. This sequence joins TRBV29-1 and TRBJ1-4, with no clear D. V gave up 3 bases and J gave up 5 bases, with 13 bases separating them. The CDR3 is made up of 14 amino acids. Germline V lookup: CDR1 SQVTM, CDR2 ANQGSEA.

The rearrangement links TRBV28 to TRBJ2-3, with 7 positions matching TRBD2. Losses at the gene ends were 5 bases for V and 3 bases for J; bases not matched to a gene: 20. The germline gives CDR1 MDHEN, CDR2 SYDVKM. The CDR3 has 19 amino acids. The CDR3 sequence: CASSPPGFRGRGETDTQYF. CDR3 coding DNA: TGTGCCAGCAGTCCCCCGGGATTTCGCGGGAGAGGGGAGACAGATACGCAGTATTTT.

This sequence joins TRBV30 and TRBJ2-7, with D possibly matching TRBD2 (6 bases). Germline CDR1 GTSNPN, CDR2 SVGIG (reference sequence). V was clipped by 0 bases and J by 2 bases, with 14 bases between them. The CDR3 length is 15 residues. The CDR3 DNA follows: TGTGCCTGGAGTGTACTGGGAGGCAGGGCCTACGAGCAGTACTTC. Its translation is CAWSVLGGRAYEQYF. The whole variable domain, remainder taken from reference TRBV30 and TRBJ2-7, is SQTIHQWPATLVQPVGSPLSLECTVEGTSNPNLYWYRQAAGRGLQLLFYSVGIGQISSEVPQNLSASRPQDRQFILSSKKLLLSDSGFYLCAWSVLGGRAYEQYFGPGTRLTVT.

This clone was counted a single time. This chain joins TRBV6-6 and TRBJ2-5; D possibly corresponds to TRBD2 (6 bases). CDR3 length: 14 amino acids. The ends were cut back, 6 bases at V and 5 bases at J, with 16 bases in the middle. CDR1 MNHNY and CDR2 SVGAGI come from the germline V gene (reference sequence). The CDR3 DNA reads TGTGCCAGCAGCCCCCCGAACAGCGGGGAGACCCAGTACTTC. It is translated as CASSPPNSGETQYF.

This rearrangement joins TRBV2 to TRBJ2-7; TRBD1 matches at 7 bases. With V trimmed by 4 bases and J by 0 bases, 3 bases remained unmatched. CDR1 is SNHLY, CDR2 FYNNEI, per germline. The CDR3 is made up of 14 amino acids. CDR3 protein: CASSGTGHSYEQYF. As DNA, the CDR3 is TGTGCCAGCAGTGGGACAGGCCACTCCTACGAGCAGTACTTC.

This clone was detected many times. The chain joins TRBV10-3 to TRBJ2-7, with a tentative D call TRBD1 (5 bases). Per the germline V gene, CDR1 is ENHRY and CDR2 is SYGVKD. Trimming removed 0 bases at V and 0 bases at J, with 9 bases between. The CDR3 spans 15 residues. The chain's CDR3 is CAISESRAVSYEQYF. The CDR3 DNA sequence: TGTGCCATCAGTGAGTCCAGGGCAGTCTCCTACGAGCAGTACTTC.

CDR3 bases: TGTGCCAGCAGCCCGGGGCAGGGCCACGAGCAGTACTTC. Translating it yields CASSPGQGHEQYF. The V call is TRBV5-4, the J call TRBJ2-7; D is possibly TRBD1 or TRBD2 (5 bases each). The V end lost 4 bases, the J end lost 5 bases, and 13 bases lay between the germline ends. This CDR3 has 13 amino acids. The germline gives CDR1 SGHNT, CDR2 YYREEE (reference sequence). Supplemented by reference TRBV5-4 and TRBJ2-7, the full variable domain reads ETGVTQSPTHLIKTRGQQVTLRCSSQSGHNTVSWYQQALGQGPQFIFQYYREEENGRGNFPPRFSGLQFPNYSSELNVNALELDDSALYLCASSPGQGHEQYFGPGTRLTVT.

The rearrangement uses TRBV25-1 and TRBJ1-2; 7 nucleotides align to TRBD1. The CDR3 loop spans 16 amino acids. Germline V gives CDR1 MGHDK, CDR2 SYGVNS. With V trimmed by 3 bases and J by 4 bases, 11 bases remained unmatched. The CDR3 sequence: CASSELGTVGTYGYTF. Here the CDR3 DNA reads TGTGCCAGCAGTGAGCTCGGGACAGTGGGTACCTATGGCTACACCTTC.

The chain recombines TRBV6-5 with TRBJ1-1; 7 nucleotides line up with TRBD1. Per the germline V gene, CDR1 is MNHEY and CDR2 is SVGAGI. V lost 2 bases, J lost 0 bases, and 3 bases stayed unmatched. This CDR3 has 15 amino acids. This CDR3 is CASSYAGQMNTEAFF. CDR3 in DNA: TGTGCCAGCAGTTACGCGGGACAGATGAACACTGAAGCTTTCTTT.

The chain carries TRBV19 and TRBJ1-1, with unresolved D. Germline assignment: CDR1 LNHDA and CDR2 SQIVND (reference sequence). Trimming left V 3 bases short and J 0 bases short, with 8 bases between. The CDR3 length is 14 residues. This chain's CDR3 is CASSILALNTEAFF. The CDR3 DNA reads TGTGCCAGTAGTATTCTGGCTTTGAACACTGAAGCTTTCTTT. Full variable domain (outside the CDR3, taken from reference TRBV19 and TRBJ1-1): DGGITQSPKYLFRKEGQNVTLSCEQNLNHDAMYWYRQDPGQGLRLIYYSQIVNDFQKGDIAEGYSVSREKKESFPLTVTSAQKNPTAFYLCASSILALNTEAFFGQGTRLTVV.

A note on this clone: The same CDR3 arises from other DNA sequences in this sample as well. V is TRBV28 and J is TRBJ2-1; no clear D. Germline V lookup: CDR1 MDHEN, CDR2 SYDVKM. V was pared by 2 bases and J by 4 bases, with 9 bases between. The CDR3 runs to 14 residues. CDR3 bases: TGTGCCAGCAGTTTAGGCCAGTTTTACAATGAGCAGTTCTTC. This encodes CASSLGQFYNEQFF. Variable domain in full (rest from reference TRBV28 and TRBJ2-1): DVKVTQSSRYLVKRTGEKVFLECVQDMDHENMFWYRQDPGLGLRLIYFSYDVKMKEKGDIPEGYSVSREKKERFSLILESASTNQTSMYLCASSLGQFYNEQFFGPGTRLTVL.

V and J are TRBV19 and TRBJ2-5; D may be TRBD2 (5 bases). This CDR3 has 13 amino acids. The germline V and J ends were trimmed by 8 bases and 0 bases, with 10 bases remaining between them. CDR1 and CDR2 (germline): LNHDA, SQIVND (reference sequence). The CDR3 spells CASQSGYQETQYF. DNA for the CDR3: TGTGCCAGTCAGAGCGGTTACCAAGAGACCCAGTACTTC.

This chain connects TRBV5-8 to TRBJ1-1, with 9 nucleotides matching TRBD1. Per germline, CDR1 SGHTS and CDR2 YDEGEE. CDR3 length: 15 residues. The junction had 10 bases not matched to a gene; V was cut back by 0 bases and J by 10 bases. Here the CDR3 DNA reads TGTGCCAGCAGCTTGGAAGGACAGGGGAGATTCGGAGCTTTCTTT. Its translation is CASSLEGQGRFGAFF.

The sample holds a few counts of this clone. The gene calls are TRBV29-1 and TRBJ1-2; D is possibly TRBD1 (5 bases). V lost 7 bases and J lost 4, with 10 bases in between. The CDR3 has 11 residues. From germline, CDR1 is SQVTM and CDR2 ANQGSEA. The CDR3 DNA reads TGCAGCGGACGGGACGGCTATGGCTACACCTTC. Encoded protein: CSGRDGYGYTF.

On this clone itself: No conserved phenylalanine or tryptophan ends this CDR3, so it is likely a read error. The chain joins TRBV2 to TRBJ2-3; D ambiguous. Trimming removed 6 bases from V and 2 bases from J, with 12 bases in between. Looked up from germline, CDR1 is SNHLY and CDR2 is FYNNEI. The CDR3 is made up of 14 amino acids. The CDR3 DNA sequence: TGTGCCAGCAGCGGCAGTCCGATCACAGATACGCAGTATCTT. Translated: CASSGSPITDTQYL.

This clone was found a few times. This sequence joins TRBV11-3 and TRBJ2-1; TRBD2 matches at 14 bases. Trimming at V came to 5 bases and at J to 8 bases, leaving 5 bases not matched to a gene. CDR3 length: 15 residues. The germline V gene encodes CDR1 SGHNT and CDR2 YENEEA. CDR3 DNA: TGTGCCAGCAGCCCGGGGACTAGCGGGAGCGATGAGCAGTTCTTC. Translated: CASSPGTSGSDEQFF.

This chain uses TRBV13 with TRBJ2-1, with D uncertain. The CDR3 covers 15 residues. Germline assignment: CDR1 PRHDT and CDR2 FYEKMQ (reference sequence). With 5 bases removed from V and 1 base from J, the gap between germline ends came to 12 bases. The CDR3 DNA reads as TGTGCCAGCAGCCCCCGGGCACGATCCTACAATGAGCAGTTCTTC. This translates into CASSPRARSYNEQFF.

This clone was observed a few times. This sample includes further DNA sequences coding for the same CDR3. The genes are TRBV4-1 and TRBJ1-3; D is perhaps TRBD1 (6 bases). The germline CDR1 and CDR2 sequences are MGHRA and YSYEKL. V was pared by 4 bases and J by 0 bases, with 10 bases between. The length of the CDR3 is 15 residues. CDR3 sequence (DNA): TGCGCCAGCAGCCCGGACAGAGCCTCTGGAAACACCATATATTTT. It is translated as CASSPDRASGNTIYF.

This chain connects TRBV28 to TRBJ2-3, with 9 bases fitting TRBD2. This CDR3 has 16 amino acids. Germline V CDR1 and CDR2: MDHEN, SYDVKM. Trimming took 2 bases from V and 3 from J; bases not matched to a gene: 6. The CDR3 here is CASSLNLAGLTDTQYF. CDR3 nucleotide sequence: TGTGCCAGCAGTTTAAATCTAGCGGGATTAACAGATACGCAGTATTTT.

V is TRBV2 and J is TRBJ2-2; D is undetermined. CDR3 size: 14 residues. Trimming pared 2 bases from V and 4 bases from J, leaving 8 bases between. Germline assignment: CDR1 SNHLY and CDR2 FYNNEI. CDR3 in amino acids: CASSERRSTGELFF. As DNA, the CDR3 is TGTGCCAGCAGTGAACGCCGGAGCACCGGGGAGCTGTTTTTT.

With respect to this clone: Because it lacks the conserved phenylalanine or tryptophan at the end, this CDR3 is likely a read error. It is unclear where the CDR3 begins or ends on the DNA, so no DNA is shown, and the CDR3 is as TCRdb lists it. The J gene is TRBJ1-1, the V gene TRBV15; whether TRBD1, the table's D call, matches the DNA was not checked. Germline V gives CDR1 LNHNV, CDR2 YYDKDF (reference sequence). Ends included, the CDR3 has 15 residues. CDR3 in amino acids: CATSRGTGYFTEAFL.